This T cell receptor (beta chain) was recovered during a study of PD-L1 blockade in urothelial cancer. Study context: The study started patients on atezolizumab in the mid-2010s, giving 1,200 mg intravenously every 3 weeks. Twenty-five of 29 patients were males with bladder-origin urothelial cancer. A median around 140,000 T cells were found in blood samples.

Method: immunoSEQ multiplex PCR; TCRdb's copy keeps in-frame clones and lacks some. The sample includes about 50,000 clones, roughly 88% of them seen just once. Sample time point: peripheral blood 6 weeks after treatment start. Losses at the gene ends were 7 bases for V and 4 bases for J; bases not matched to a gene: 9. CDR1 is SGHRS, CDR2 YFSETQ, per germline. This CDR3 has 15 amino acids. The TCR comes from a man aged 50-60 years with urothelial cancer. The V and J genes are TRBV5-1 and TRBJ2-2; 8 bases agree with TRBD2. Here the sequenced sample was PBMCs, taken around atezolizumab (anti-PD-L1) treatment. Here the CDR3 DNA reads TGCGCCAGCTCGGCGGGACTAGTTTTCACCGGGGAGCTGTTTTTT. This encodes CASSAGLVFTGELFF.